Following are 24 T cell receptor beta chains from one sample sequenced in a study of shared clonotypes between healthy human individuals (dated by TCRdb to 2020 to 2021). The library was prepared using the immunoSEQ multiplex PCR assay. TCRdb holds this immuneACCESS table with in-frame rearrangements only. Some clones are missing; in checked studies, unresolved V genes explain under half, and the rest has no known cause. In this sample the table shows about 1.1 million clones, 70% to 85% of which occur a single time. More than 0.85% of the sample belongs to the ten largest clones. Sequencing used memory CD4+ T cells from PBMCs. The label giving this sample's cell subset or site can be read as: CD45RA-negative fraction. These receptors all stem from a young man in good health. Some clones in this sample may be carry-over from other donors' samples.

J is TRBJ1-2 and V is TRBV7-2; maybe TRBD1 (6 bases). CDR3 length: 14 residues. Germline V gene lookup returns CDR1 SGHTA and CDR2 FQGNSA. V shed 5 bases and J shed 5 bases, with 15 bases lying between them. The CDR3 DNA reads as TGTGCCAGCAGCCTACGGACAGAGACTTATGGCTACACCTTC. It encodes CASSLRTETYGYTF.

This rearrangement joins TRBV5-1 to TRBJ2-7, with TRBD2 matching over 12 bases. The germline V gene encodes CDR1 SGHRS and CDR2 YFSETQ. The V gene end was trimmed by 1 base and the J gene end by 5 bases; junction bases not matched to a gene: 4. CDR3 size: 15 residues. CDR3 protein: CASSLLTSGRNEQYF. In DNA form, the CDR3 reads TGCGCCAGCAGCTTGTTGACTAGCGGGAGAAACGAGCAGTACTTC.

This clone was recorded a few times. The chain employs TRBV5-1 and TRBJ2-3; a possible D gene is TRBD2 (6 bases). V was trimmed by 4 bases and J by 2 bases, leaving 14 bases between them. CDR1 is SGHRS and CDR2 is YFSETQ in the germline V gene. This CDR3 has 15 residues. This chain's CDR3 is CASSPVGLLTDTQYF. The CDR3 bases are TGCGCCAGCAGCCCGGTGGGACTCCTCACAGATACGCAGTATTTT.

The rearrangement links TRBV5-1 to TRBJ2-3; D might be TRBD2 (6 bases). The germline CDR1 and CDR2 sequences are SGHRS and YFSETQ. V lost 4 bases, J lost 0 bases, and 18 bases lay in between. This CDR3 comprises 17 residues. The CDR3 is CASSRVGRTTSTDTQYF. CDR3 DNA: TGCGCCAGCAGCCGGGTAGGCCGGACTACAAGCACAGATACGCAGTATTTT.

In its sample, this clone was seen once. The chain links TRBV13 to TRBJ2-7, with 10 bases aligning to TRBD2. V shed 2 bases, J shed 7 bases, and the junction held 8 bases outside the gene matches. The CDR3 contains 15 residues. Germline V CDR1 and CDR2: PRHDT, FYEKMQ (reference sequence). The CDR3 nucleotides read TGTGCCAGCAGCTTATTCGAGCTAGCGGGAGAGGAGCAGTACTTC. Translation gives CASSLFELAGEEQYF.

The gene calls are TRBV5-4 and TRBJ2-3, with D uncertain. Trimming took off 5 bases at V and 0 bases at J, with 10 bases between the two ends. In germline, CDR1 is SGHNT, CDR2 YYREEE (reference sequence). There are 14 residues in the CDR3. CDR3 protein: CASSPTISTDTQYF. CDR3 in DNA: TGTGCCAGCAGTCCGACAATAAGCACAGATACGCAGTATTTT. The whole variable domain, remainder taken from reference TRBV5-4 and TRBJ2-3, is ETGVTQSPTHLIKTRGQQVTLRCSSQSGHNTVSWYQQALGQGPQFIFQYYREEENGRGNFPPRFSGLQFPNYSSELNVNALELDDSALYLCASSPTISTDTQYFGPGTRLTVL.

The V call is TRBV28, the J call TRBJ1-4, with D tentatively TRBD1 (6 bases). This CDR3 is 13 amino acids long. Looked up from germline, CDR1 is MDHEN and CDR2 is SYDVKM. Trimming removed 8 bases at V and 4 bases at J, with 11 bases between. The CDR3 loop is CASGGTLNEKLFF. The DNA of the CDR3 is TGTGCCAGCGGCGGGACACTTAATGAAAAACTGTTTTTT.

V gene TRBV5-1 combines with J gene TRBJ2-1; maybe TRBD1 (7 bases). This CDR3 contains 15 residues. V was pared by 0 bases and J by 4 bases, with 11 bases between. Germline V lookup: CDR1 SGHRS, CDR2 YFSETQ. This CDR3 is CASSLDRGGYNEQFF. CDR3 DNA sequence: TGCGCCAGCAGCTTGGACAGGGGAGGATACAATGAGCAGTTCTTC.

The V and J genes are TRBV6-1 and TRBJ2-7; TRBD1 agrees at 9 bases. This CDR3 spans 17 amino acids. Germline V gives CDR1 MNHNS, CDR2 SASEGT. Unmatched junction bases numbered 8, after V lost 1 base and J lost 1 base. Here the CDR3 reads CASSEGVGGTGSYEQYF. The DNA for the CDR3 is TGTGCCAGCAGTGAAGGGGTTGGGGGGACAGGGTCCTACGAGCAGTACTTC.

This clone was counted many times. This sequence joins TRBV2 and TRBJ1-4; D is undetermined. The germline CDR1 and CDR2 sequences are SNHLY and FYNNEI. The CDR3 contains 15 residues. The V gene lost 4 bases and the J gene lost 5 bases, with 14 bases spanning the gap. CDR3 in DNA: TGTGCCAGCAGTGGCCAAAGGCCGGGGAATGAAAAACTGTTTTTT. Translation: CASSGQRPGNEKLFF.

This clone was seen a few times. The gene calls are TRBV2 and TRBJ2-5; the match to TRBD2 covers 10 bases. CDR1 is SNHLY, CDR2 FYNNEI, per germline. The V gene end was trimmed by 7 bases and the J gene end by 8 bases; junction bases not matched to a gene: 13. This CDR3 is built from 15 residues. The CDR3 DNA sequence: TGTGCCAGCACCCTAAGGGGGACTAGCGCTGACACCCAGTACTTC. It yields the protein CASTLRGTSADTQYF.

Here the CDR3 DNA reads TGTGCCAGCACCCTAGGGGGGCTACTAGTAGTCGGGGGCAATGAGCAGTTCTTC. Translated: CASTLGGLLVVGGNEQFF. V gene TRBV7-8 combines with J gene TRBJ2-1; the D call may be TRBD1 or TRBD2 (6 bases each). CDR1 is SGHVS, CDR2 FQNEAQ, per germline. Trimming pared 7 bases from V and 6 bases from J, leaving 28 bases between. The CDR3 covers 18 residues.

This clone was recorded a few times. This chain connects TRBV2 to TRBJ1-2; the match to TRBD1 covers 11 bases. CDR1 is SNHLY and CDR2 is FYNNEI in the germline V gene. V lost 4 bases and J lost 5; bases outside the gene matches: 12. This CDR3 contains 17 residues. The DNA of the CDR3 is TGTGCCAGCAGTGCGACGCCGGACAGGGGGCGCGGGTATGGCTACACCTTC. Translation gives CASSATPDRGRGYGYTF.

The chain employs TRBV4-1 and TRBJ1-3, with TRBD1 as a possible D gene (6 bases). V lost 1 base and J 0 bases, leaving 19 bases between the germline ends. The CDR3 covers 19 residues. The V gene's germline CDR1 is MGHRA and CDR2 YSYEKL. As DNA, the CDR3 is TGCGCCAGCAGCCAAGGGCCCGGGGGCTCCCCTCTCTCTGGAAACACCATATATTTT. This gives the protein CASSQGPGGSPLSGNTIYF.

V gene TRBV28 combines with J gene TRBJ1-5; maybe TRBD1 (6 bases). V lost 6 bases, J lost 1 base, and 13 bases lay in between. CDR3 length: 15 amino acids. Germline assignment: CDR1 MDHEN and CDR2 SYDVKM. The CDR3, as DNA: TGTGCCAGCAGCTCGGGGGGGGCCAGCAATCAGCCCCAGCATTTT. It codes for CASSSGGASNQPQHF.

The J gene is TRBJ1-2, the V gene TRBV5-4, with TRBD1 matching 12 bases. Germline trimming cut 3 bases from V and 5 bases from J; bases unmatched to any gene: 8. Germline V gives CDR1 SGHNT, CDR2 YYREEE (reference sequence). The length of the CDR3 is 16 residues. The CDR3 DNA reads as TGTGCCAGCAGCTCCGGGACAGGGGGCGGTGGGTATGGCTACACCTTC. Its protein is CASSSGTGGGGYGYTF.

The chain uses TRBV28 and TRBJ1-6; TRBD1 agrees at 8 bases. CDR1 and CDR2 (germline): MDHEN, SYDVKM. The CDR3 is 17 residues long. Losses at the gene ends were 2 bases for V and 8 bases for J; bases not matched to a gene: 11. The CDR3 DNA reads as TGTGCCAGCAGTTTAGGACTGACAGGGGAGATGGATTCACCCCTCCACTTT. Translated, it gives CASSLGLTGEMDSPLHF.

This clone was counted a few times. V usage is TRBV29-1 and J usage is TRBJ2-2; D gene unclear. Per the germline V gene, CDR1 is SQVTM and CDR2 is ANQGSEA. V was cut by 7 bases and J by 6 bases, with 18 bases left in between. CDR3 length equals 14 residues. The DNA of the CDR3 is TGCAGCGCCAAGATTTCGCCGGTCGCCGGGGAGCTGTTTTTT. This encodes CSAKISPVAGELFF.

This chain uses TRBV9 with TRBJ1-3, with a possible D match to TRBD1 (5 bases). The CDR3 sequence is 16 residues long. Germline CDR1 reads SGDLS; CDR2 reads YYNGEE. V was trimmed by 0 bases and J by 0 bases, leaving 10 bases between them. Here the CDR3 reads CASSVAGGSSGNTIYF. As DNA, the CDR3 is TGTGCCAGCAGCGTAGCGGGGGGGAGCTCTGGAAACACCATATATTTT.

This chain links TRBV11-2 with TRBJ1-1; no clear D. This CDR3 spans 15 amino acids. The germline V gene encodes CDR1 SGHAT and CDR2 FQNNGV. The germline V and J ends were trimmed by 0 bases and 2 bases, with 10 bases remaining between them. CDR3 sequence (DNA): TGTGCCAGCAGCTTAGACGGCTTAGCAAACACTGAAGCTTTCTTT. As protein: CASSLDGLANTEAFF.

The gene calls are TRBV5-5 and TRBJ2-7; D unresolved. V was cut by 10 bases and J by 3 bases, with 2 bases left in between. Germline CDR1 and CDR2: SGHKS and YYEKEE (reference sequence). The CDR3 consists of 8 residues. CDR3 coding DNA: TGTGCCCTCTACGAGCAGTACTTC. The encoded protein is CALYEQYF.

CDR3 bases: TGCGCCAGCAGCTCCGGACCCGCCGGGGGCTACACCTTC. Its protein product is CASSSGPAGGYTF. V gene TRBV5-1 combines with J gene TRBJ1-2; D gene uncertain. The CDR3 has 13 amino acids. CDR1 and CDR2 (germline): SGHRS, YFSETQ. V was clipped by 3 bases and J by 8 bases, with 14 bases between them.

The CDR3, as DNA: TGTGCCATCAGTGAGTCGCCAGGGGGTGGGTGGGATAACACTGAAGCTTTCTTT. As protein: CAISESPGGGWDNTEAFF. The chain joins TRBV10-3 to TRBJ1-1; 7 bases line up with TRBD1. Germline V CDR1 and CDR2: ENHRY, SYGVKD. The ends lost 0 bases at V and 2 bases at J; junction bases unmatched: 12. This CDR3 has 18 amino acids.

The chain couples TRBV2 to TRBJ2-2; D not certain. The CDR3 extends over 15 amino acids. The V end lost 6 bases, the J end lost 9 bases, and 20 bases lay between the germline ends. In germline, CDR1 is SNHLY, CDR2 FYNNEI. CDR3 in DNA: TGTGCCAGCAGGGCCTGGAGTCTGGGGAACTGGGAGCTGTTTTTT. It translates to CASRAWSLGNWELFF.